This TCR beta chain is from a study of brain metastases from non-small cell lung cancer. The V gene lost 0 bases and the J gene lost 8 bases, with 13 bases spanning the gap. The germline gives CDR1 MNHEY, CDR2 SMNVEV (reference sequence). The CDR3 consists of 14 residues. With respect to this clone: Its antigen remains unknown.

Study-wide results and caveats: Compared with primary tumors, brain metastases showed less T-cell infiltration. Metastases had sparse T cells but largely shared repertoires with primaries. Expanded T-cell clones appeared in around 68% of brain metastases over primaries.

Some clones are missing from TCRdb's copy, which holds only in-frame ones; the method was immunoSEQ multiplex PCR. The sample carries 3,500 to 4,500 clones, approximately 87% recorded once. The chain uses TRBV27 and TRBJ1-2; a possible D gene is TRBD1 (6 bases). The sequence was collected from a donor at least 40 years old with non-small cell lung cancer. The specimen sequenced was primary lung tumor tissue. CDR3 residues: CASSLSGGRKGYTF. In nucleotides, the CDR3 is TGTGCCAGCAGTTTATCGGGGGGGCGAAAGGGCTACACCTTC.